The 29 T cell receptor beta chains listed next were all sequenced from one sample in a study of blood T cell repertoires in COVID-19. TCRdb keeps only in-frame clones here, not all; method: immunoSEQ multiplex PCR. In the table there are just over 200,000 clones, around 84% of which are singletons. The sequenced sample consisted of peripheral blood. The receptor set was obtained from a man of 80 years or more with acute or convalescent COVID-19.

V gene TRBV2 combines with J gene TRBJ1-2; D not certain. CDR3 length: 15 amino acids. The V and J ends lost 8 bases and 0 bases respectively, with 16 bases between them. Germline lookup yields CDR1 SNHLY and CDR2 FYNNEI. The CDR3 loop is CASFSVGYPNYGYTF. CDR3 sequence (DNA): TGTGCCAGCTTTTCGGTCGGGTACCCTAACTATGGCTACACCTTC.

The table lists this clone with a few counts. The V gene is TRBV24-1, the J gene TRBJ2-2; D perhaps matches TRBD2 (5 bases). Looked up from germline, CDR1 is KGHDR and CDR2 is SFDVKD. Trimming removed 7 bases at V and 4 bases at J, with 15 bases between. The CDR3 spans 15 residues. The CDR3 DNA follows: TGTGCCACCAGACACGGATCAGGAGGCACCGGGGAGCTGTTTTTT. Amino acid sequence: CATRHGSGGTGELFF.

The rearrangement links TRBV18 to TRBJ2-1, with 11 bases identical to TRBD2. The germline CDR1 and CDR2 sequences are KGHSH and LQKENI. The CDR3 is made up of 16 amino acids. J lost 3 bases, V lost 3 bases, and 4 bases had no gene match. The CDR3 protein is CASSPAGTSGYNEQFF. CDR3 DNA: TGTGCCAGCTCACCCGCCGGGACTAGCGGCTACAATGAGCAGTTCTTC.

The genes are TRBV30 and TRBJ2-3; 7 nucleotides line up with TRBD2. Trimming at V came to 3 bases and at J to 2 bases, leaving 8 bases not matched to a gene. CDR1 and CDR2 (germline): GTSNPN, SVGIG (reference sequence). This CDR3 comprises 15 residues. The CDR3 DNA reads TGTGCCTGGAGCGTGACTAGCACCTTCACAGATACGCAGTATTTT. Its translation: CAWSVTSTFTDTQYF. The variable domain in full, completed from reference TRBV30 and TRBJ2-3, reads SQTIHQWPATLVQPVGSPLSLECTVEGTSNPNLYWYRQAAGRGLQLLFYSVGIGQISSEVPQNLSASRPQDRQFILSSKKLLLSDSGFYLCAWSVTSTFTDTQYFGPGTRLTVL.

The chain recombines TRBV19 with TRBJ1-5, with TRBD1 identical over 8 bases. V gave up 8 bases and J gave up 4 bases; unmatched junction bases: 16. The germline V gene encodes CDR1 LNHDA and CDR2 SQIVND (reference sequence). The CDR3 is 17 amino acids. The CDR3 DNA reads TGTGCCAGTCATAGTCAACGGGCAACAGGGGGTAATCAGCCCCAGCATTTT. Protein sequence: CASHSQRATGGNQPQHF.

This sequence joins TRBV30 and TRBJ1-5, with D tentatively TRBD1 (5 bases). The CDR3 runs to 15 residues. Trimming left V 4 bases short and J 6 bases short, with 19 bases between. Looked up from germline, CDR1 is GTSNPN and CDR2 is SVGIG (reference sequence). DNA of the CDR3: TGTGCCTGGAATTTGAGGGGCGGGGGGAGTCAGCCCCAGCATTTT. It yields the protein CAWNLRGGGSQPQHF.

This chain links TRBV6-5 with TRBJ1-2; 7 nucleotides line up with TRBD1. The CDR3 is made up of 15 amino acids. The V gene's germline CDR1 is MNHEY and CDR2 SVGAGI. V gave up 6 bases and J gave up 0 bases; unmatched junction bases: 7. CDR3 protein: CASRQRGQTNYGYTF. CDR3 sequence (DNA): TGTGCCAGCAGGCAGAGGGGACAGACTAACTATGGCTACACCTTC.

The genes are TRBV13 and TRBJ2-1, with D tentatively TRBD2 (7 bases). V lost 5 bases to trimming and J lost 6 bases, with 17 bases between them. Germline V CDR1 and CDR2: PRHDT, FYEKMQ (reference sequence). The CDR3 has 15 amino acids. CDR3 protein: CASSQSGGGGNEQFF. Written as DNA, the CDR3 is TGTGCCAGCAGCCAGAGCGGAGGGGGGGGCAATGAGCAGTTCTTC.

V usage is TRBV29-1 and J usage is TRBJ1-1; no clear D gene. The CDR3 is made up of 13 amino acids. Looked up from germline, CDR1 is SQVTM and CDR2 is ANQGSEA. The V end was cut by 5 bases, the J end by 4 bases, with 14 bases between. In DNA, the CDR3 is TGCAGCGTTTCCCGGGAAAGCGGCACTGAAGCTTTCTTT. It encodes CSVSRESGTEAFF.

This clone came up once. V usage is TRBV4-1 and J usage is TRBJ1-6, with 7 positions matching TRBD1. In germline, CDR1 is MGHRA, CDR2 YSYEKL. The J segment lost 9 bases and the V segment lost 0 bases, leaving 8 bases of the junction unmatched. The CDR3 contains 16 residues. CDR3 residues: CASSQELRGRGSPLHF. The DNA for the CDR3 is TGCGCCAGCAGCCAAGAGTTAAGGGGGCGCGGTTCACCCCTCCACTTT.

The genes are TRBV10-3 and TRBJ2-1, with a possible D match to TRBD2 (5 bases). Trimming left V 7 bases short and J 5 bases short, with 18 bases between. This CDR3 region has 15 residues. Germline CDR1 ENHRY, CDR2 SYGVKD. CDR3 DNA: TGTGCCATCACTGACCCCACTAGAGGACACAATGAGCAGTTCTTC. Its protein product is CAITDPTRGHNEQFF.

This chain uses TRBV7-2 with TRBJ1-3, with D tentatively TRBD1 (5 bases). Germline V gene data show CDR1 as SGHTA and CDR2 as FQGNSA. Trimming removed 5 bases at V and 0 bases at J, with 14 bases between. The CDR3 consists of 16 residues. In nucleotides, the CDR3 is TGTGCCAGCAGCCCCCAAGGGGTCTTCTCTGGAAACACCATATATTTT. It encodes CASSPQGVFSGNTIYF.

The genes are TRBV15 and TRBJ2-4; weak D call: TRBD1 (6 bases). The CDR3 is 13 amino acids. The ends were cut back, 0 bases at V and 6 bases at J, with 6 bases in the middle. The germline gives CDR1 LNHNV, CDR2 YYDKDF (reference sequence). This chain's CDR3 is CATSREGGNIQYF. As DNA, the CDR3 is TGTGCCACCAGCAGAGAAGGGGGAAACATTCAGTACTTC.

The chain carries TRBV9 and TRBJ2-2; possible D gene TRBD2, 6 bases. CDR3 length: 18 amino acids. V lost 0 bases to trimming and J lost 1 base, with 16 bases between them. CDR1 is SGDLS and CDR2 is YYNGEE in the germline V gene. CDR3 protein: CASSVGQGGSGNTGELFF. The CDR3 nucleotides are TGTGCCAGCAGCGTAGGGCAGGGAGGCAGTGGGAACACCGGGGAGCTGTTTTTT.

This CDR3 reads CASSLASVTEAFF. In nucleotides, the CDR3 is TGTGCCAGCAGCTTGGCTTCAGTCACTGAAGCTTTCTTT. V usage is TRBV5-6 and J usage is TRBJ1-1; D is unresolved. Germline lookup yields CDR1 SGHDT and CDR2 YYEEEE. V lost 0 bases, J lost 4 bases, and 7 bases lay in between. This CDR3 has 13 amino acids.

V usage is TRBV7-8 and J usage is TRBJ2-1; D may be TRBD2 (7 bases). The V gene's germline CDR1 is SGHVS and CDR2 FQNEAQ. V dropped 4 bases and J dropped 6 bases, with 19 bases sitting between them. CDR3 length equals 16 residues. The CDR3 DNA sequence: TGTGCCAGCAGCTCAGGGTCTGCGAGGGGGGGCAATGAGCAGTTCTTC. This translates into CASSSGSARGGNEQFF. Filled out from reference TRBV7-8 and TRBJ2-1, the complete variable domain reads GAGVSQSPRYKVAKRGQDVALRCDPISGHVSLFWYQQALGQGPEFLTYFQNEAQLDKSGLPSDRFFAERPEGSVSTLKIQRTQQEDSAVYLCASSSGSARGGNEQFFGPGTRLTVL.

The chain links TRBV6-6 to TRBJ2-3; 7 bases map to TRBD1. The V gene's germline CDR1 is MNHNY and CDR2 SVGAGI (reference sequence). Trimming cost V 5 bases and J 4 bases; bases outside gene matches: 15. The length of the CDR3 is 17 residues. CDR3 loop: CASSRRSDRSVSDTQYF. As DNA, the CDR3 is TGTGCCAGCAGTCGCCGATCGGACAGGTCGGTCTCAGATACGCAGTATTTT.

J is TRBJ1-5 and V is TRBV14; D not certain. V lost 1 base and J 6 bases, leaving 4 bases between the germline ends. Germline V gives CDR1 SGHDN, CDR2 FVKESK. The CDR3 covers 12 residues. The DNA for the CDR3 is TGTGCCAGCAGCCAAGGCGGTCAGCCCCAGCATTTT. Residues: CASSQGGQPQHF.

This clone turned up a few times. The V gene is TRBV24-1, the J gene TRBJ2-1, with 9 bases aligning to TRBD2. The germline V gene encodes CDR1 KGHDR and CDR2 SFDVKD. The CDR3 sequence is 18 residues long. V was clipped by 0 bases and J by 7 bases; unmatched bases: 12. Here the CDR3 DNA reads TGTGCCACCAGTGATTTGGGGGTGGGTAGCGGGAGTATTAATGAGCAGTTCTTC. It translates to CATSDLGVGSGSINEQFF.

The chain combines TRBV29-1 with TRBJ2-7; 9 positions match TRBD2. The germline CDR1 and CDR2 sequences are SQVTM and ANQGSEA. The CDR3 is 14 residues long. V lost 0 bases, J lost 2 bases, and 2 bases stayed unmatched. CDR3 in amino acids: CSVEEAGGAYEQYF. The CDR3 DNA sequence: TGCAGCGTTGAAGAGGCGGGAGGGGCCTACGAGCAGTACTTC.

The CDR3 DNA reads as TGTGCCAGCAGTTGGACTAGCGGGAGAGAGGGCACCGGGGAGCTGTTTTTT. Residues: CASSWTSGREGTGELFF. The rearrangement uses TRBV27 and TRBJ2-2; the match to TRBD2 covers 13 bases. V shed 4 bases and J 4 bases; nucleotides not matched to a gene: 6. Germline CDR1 MNHEY, CDR2 SMNVEV (reference sequence). The CDR3 sequence is 17 residues long.

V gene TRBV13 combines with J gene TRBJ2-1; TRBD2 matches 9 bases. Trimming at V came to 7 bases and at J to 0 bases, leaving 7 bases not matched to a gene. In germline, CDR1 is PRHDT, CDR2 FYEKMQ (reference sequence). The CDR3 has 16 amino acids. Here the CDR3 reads CASKTGTSNSYNEQFF. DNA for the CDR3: TGTGCCAGCAAAACCGGGACTAGCAACTCCTACAATGAGCAGTTCTTC.

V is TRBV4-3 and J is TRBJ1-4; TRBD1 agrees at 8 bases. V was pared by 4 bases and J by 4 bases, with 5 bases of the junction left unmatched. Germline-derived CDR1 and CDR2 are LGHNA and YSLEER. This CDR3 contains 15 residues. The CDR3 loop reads CASSPRTGFNEKLFF. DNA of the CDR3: TGCGCCAGCAGCCCTCGGACAGGGTTTAATGAAAAACTGTTTTTT.

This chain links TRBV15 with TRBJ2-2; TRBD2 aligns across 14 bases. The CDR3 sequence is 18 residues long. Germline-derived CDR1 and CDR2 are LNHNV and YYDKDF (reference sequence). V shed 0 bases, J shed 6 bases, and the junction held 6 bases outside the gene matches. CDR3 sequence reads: CATSRDERTSGRSGELFF. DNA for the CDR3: TGTGCCACCAGCAGAGATGAGAGGACTAGCGGGAGGTCCGGGGAGCTGTTTTTT.

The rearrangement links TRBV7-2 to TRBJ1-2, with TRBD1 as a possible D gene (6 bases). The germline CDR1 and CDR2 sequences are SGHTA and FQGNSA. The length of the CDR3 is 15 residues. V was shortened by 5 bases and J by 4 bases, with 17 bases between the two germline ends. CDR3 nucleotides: TGTGCCAGCAGCCTCGGGACACCGGGGGGCTATGGCTACACCTTC. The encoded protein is CASSLGTPGGYGYTF.

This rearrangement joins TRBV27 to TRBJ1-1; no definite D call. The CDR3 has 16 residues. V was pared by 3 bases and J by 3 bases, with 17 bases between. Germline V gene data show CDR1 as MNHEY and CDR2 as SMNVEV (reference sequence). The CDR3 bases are TGTGCCAGCAGTTTGCGGGCAGATCCGCCCTACACTGAAGCTTTCTTT. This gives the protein CASSLRADPPYTEAFF.

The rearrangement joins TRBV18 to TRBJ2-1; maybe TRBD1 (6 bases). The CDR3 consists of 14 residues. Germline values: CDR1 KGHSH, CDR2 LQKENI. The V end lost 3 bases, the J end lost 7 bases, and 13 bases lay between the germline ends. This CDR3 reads CASSPRQTGNEQFF. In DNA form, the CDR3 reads TGTGCCAGCTCACCTAGGCAAACAGGGAATGAGCAGTTCTTC. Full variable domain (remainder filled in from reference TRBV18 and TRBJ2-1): NAGVMQNPRHLVRRRGQEARLRCSPMKGHSHVYWYRQLPEEGLKFMVYLQKENIIDESGMPKERFSAEFPKEGPSILRIQQVVRGDSAAYFCASSPRQTGNEQFFGPGTRLTVL.

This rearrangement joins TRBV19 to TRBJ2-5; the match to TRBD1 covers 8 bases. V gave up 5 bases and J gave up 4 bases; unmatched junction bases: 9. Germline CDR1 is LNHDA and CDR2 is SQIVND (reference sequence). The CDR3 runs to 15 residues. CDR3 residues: CASSAPGGRPETQYF. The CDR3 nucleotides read TGTGCCAGTAGTGCCCCAGGGGGCAGGCCAGAGACCCAGTACTTC. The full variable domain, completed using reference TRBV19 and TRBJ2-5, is DGGITQSPKYLFRKEGQNVTLSCEQNLNHDAMYWYRQDPGQGLRLIYYSQIVNDFQKGDIAEGYSVSREKKESFPLTVTSAQKNPTAFYLCASSAPGGRPETQYFGPGTRLLVL.

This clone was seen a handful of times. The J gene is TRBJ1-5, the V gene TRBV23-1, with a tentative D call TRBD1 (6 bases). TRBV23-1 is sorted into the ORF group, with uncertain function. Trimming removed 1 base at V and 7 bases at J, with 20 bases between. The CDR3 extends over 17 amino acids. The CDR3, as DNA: TGCGCCAGCAGTCAATTCCAATTCTACAGGGATGACCAGCCCCAGCATTTT. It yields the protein CASSQFQFYRDDQPQHF.